A selection of T cell receptor beta chains follows, all from one sample in a study of identical twins. TCRdb passed the 5' RACE reads through MiXCR, listing each CDR3 protein once. The sample contains under 350,000 distinct CDR3 sequences, roughly 9.8% of which appear only once. These data were likewise used in another study, on yellow fever vaccine responses in identical twins.

The sample comprised CD8+ T cells sorted from blood. These receptor sequences come from a woman younger than 30 in good health. CDR3s include the opening cysteine and the closing phenylalanine or tryptophan. A D gene is named only where the DNA matches it firmly. The size of a clone is reported for some rows only, either as once, few or many, or as a class for expanded clones.

v_call	clone_size	d_call	j_call	cdr3_nt	cdr3_aa
TRBV15	many	TRBD1	TRBJ1-1	TGTGCCACCAGCATGCGAGGGGGCTTGAACACTGAAGCTTTCTTT	CATSMRGGLNTEAFF
TRBV27	many	NA	TRBJ2-7	TGTGCCAGCAGTTTGTATAAAGAGCCCCACGAGCAGTACTTC	CASSLYKEPHEQYF
TRBV4-1	many	NA	TRBJ2-3	TGCGCCAGCAGCCAAGGTGCCTTACCGGCAGATACGCAGTATTTT	CASSQGALPADTQYF
TRBV14	NA	NA	TRBJ2-7	TGTGCCAGCAGCCATGAACTAGGTGACTACGAGCAGTACTTC	CASSHELGDYEQYF
TRBV27	NA	TRBD2	TRBJ2-7	TGTGCCAGCAGTTTATCGGCGACTAGCGGGACTAGCTCCTACGAGCAGTACTTC	CASSLSATSGTSSYEQYF
TRBV28	many	NA	TRBJ2-3	TGTGCCAGCAGTTTCGGCCCCACAGATACGCAGTATTTT	CASSFGPTDTQYF
TRBV6-2/TRBV6-3	few	TRBD1	TRBJ1-1	TGTGCCAGCAGAGACAGGGGAACCCCTGAAGCTTTCTTT	CASRDRGTPEAFF
TRBV15	NA	TRBD1	TRBJ1-5	TGTGCCACCAGCCGGCATGGACAGGGGGATCAGCCCCAGCATTTT	CATSRHGQGDQPQHF
TRBV29-1	many	NA	TRBJ2-1	TGCAGCCTCTACAGGAGCTCCTACAATGAGCAGTTCTTC	CSLYRSSYNEQFF
TRBV7-6	NA	NA	TRBJ2-1	TGTGCCAGCAGCTTAGCTCACGGGTGGGAGCAGTTCTTC	CASSLAHGWEQFF
TRBV20-1	many	TRBD2	TRBJ2-3	TGCAGTGCTAGGGGATATAGCGGGTCCAGCACAGATACGCAGTATTTT	CSARGYSGSSTDTQYF
TRBV7-9	NA	TRBD1	TRBJ2-7	TGTGCCAGCAGCTTAGACCTACCCGGGACAGGGGACTACGAGCAGTACTTC	CASSLDLPGTGDYEQYF
TRBV7-9	NA	TRBD2	TRBJ2-2	TGTGCCAGCAGCTCCGCACTAGCGGGAGCTCGCACCGGGGAGCTGTTTTTT	CASSSALAGARTGELFF
TRBV27	NA	TRBD1	TRBJ2-1	TGTGCCAGCACCTTGGGACAGGGAATCAATGAGCAGTTCTTC	CASTLGQGINEQFF
TRBV4-2	NA	TRBD2	TRBJ2-5	TGTGCCAGCAGCCCCGCTCTTCCGGGACTAGCGGGGTCGTACCAAGAGACCCAGTACTTC	CASSPALPGLAGSYQETQYF
TRBV7-2	many	NA	TRBJ2-7	TGTGCCAGCAGCTTAACCAGACAGGACTACGAGCAGTACTTC	CASSLTRQDYEQYF
TRBV15	few	NA	TRBJ2-7	TGTGCCACCAGCAGAGGAGGGATCAACTCCTACGAGCAGTACTTC	CATSRGGINSYEQYF
TRBV4-1	many	TRBD1	TRBJ2-7	TGCGCCAGCAGCCAAGAAGCCAGGACAGGTTATTCCTACGAGCAGTACTTC	CASSQEARTGYSYEQYF
TRBV19	few	NA	TRBJ2-3	TGTGCCAGTAGTATGCTGAGCTCAGATACGCAGTATTTT	CASSMLSSDTQYF
TRBV11-1	many	NA	TRBJ2-3	TGTGCCAGCAGCTCAAAACGCGATCTAGCGACTAGCACAGATACGCAGTATTTT	CASSSKRDLATSTDTQYF
TRBV7-8	many	NA	TRBJ2-1	TGTGCCAGCAGCTCAGCAAGGGAACCCTCCTACAATGAGCAGTTCTTC	CASSSAREPSYNEQFF
TRBV6-2/TRBV6-3	NA	TRBD1	TRBJ2-2	TGTGCCAGCAGTCACCGCGGGACAGGGATCACCGGGGAGCTGTTTTTT	CASSHRGTGITGELFF
TRBV28	few	NA	TRBJ2-4	TGTGCCAGCAGTCCCGGGAACAGCATTCAGTACTTC	CASSPGNSIQYF
TRBV11-2	many	NA	TRBJ2-2	TGTGCCAGCAGCTTAGGGGCGGGGATCGGGGAGCTGTTTTTT	CASSLGAGIGELFF
TRBV2	few	TRBD2	TRBJ2-1	TGTGCCAGCATGGGGGGGATCTACAATGAGCAGTTCTTC	CASMGGIYNEQFF
TRBV6-2/TRBV6-3	few	TRBD2	TRBJ2-1	TGTGCCAGCATGACCGGGAGGGTGGGAAATGAGCAGTTCTTC	CASMTGRVGNEQFF
TRBV9	NA	TRBD1	TRBJ2-2	TGTGCCAGCAGCGTGGACAGGCCCGGGGAGCTGTTTTTT	CASSVDRPGELFF
TRBV4-1	few	TRBD1	TRBJ2-1	TGCGCCAGCAGCCAAGACCCCGGGACAGCTTACAATGAGCAGTTCTTC	CASSQDPGTAYNEQFF
TRBV5-1	few	NA	TRBJ2-2	TGCGCCAGCAGCTTGGTGGCGGACACCGGGGAGCTGTTTTTT	CASSLVADTGELFF
TRBV27	many	NA	TRBJ2-2	TGTGCCAGCAGTCTTGGGGGCGGGGAGCTGTTTTTT	CASSLGGGELFF
TRBV6-2/TRBV6-3	NA	NA	TRBJ1-4	TGTGCCAGCAGTTCCGCAGGATCCTGGGGACTGTTTTTT	CASSSAGSWGLFF
TRBV6-2/TRBV6-3	few	NA	TRBJ2-5	TGTGCCAGCAGTTACTGGGACCGTGAGACCCAGTACTTC	CASSYWDRETQYF
TRBV4-3	few	NA	TRBJ1-1	TGCGCCAGCAGCCAAGACGGAGGGGGGGGTACTGAAGCTTTCTTT	CASSQDGGGGTEAFF
TRBV20-1	NA	TRBD2	TRBJ2-1	TGCAGTGCTAGAGATCTAACGGGGGGGCCCGATGAGCAGTTCTTC	CSARDLTGGPDEQFF
TRBV11-2	many	TRBD2	TRBJ2-7	TGTGCCAGCAGCGACATGACTAGCGGGGTCTACGAGCAGTACTTC	CASSDMTSGVYEQYF
TRBV20-1	few	TRBD1	TRBJ2-3	TGCAGTGTAAAGGGGGCCGGCACAGATACGCAGTATTTT	CSVKGAGTDTQYF
TRBV5-1	many	NA	TRBJ2-1	TGCGCCAGCAGCCAGGCGTTAGGGCAATACAATGAGCAGTTCTTC	CASSQALGQYNEQFF
TRBV6-2/TRBV6-3	many	TRBD2	TRBJ2-1	TGTGCCAGCAGTTGGGGACTAGCGGGGTGGATAAACAATGAGCAGTTCTTC	CASSWGLAGWINNEQFF
TRBV27	few	NA	TRBJ2-7	TGTGCCAGCAGCGTCCCGGGCCCCTGGGGTGAGCAGTACTTC	CASSVPGPWGEQYF
TRBV20-1	few	NA	TRBJ2-7	TGCAGTGCTAGAGATTCAGGGACGCACGAGCAGTACTTC	CSARDSGTHEQYF